A single sample gave rise to the 26 T cell receptor beta chains below, sequenced in a study of blood T cell repertoires in COVID-19. Sequenced by immunoSEQ multiplex PCR; TCRdb stores in-frame clones only, minus some. The profile shows 100,000 or so clones, 70% to 90% of them singletons. The sequenced sample was peripheral blood. The receptor source for this set is a woman aged 55-69 years in a cohort sampled during active or convalescent COVID-19.

The chain couples TRBV7-2 to TRBJ2-1; 8 bases align to TRBD1. CDR1 is SGHTA, CDR2 FQGNSA, per germline. The CDR3 is 14 residues long. J lost 12 bases, V lost 5 bases, and 12 bases had no gene match. This CDR3 reads CASSRAQGASVQFF. In nucleotides, the CDR3 is TGTGCCAGCAGCAGAGCGCAGGGGGCATCAGTGCAGTTCTTC.

This chain links TRBV12-3 or TRBV12-4 with TRBJ1-5; no firm D call. V dropped 3 bases and J dropped 4 bases, with 7 bases sitting between them. The CDR3 has 13 amino acids. The CDR3 coding sequence is TGTGCCAGCAGTTTCACTTTTAATCAGCCCCAGCATTTT. Protein product: CASSFTFNQPQHF.

This sequence joins TRBV10-3 and TRBJ1-4, with D perhaps TRBD1 (6 bases). The CDR3 sequence is 12 residues long. Germline V CDR1 and CDR2: ENHRY, SYGVKD. The V and J ends lost 6 bases and 7 bases respectively, with 9 bases between them. CDR3 sequence: CAIRARGEKLFF. The CDR3 DNA follows: TGTGCCATCAGGGCCAGGGGTGAAAAACTGTTTTTT.

The rearrangement links TRBV5-1 to TRBJ1-2; 7 bases map to TRBD1. Germline trimming cut 1 base from V and 4 bases from J; bases unmatched to any gene: 4. CDR3 length: 14 residues. Germline CDR1 is SGHRS and CDR2 is YFSETQ. CDR3 region: CASSLLQGPYGYTF. CDR3 in DNA: TGCGCCAGCAGCTTGCTACAGGGGCCCTATGGCTACACCTTC. Based on the CDR3 plus reference TRBV5-1 and TRBJ1-2, the full variable domain is KAGVTQTPRYLIKTRGQQVTLSCSPISGHRSVSWYQQTPGQGLQFLFEYFSETQRNKGNFPGRFSGRQFSNSRSEMNVSTLELGDSALYLCASSLLQGPYGYTFGSGTRLTVV.

The chain combines TRBV19 with TRBJ1-1, with TRBD1 matching over 8 bases. This CDR3 region has 16 residues. Germline CDR1 LNHDA, CDR2 SQIVND (reference sequence). V lost 3 bases to trimming and J lost 2 bases; unmatched junction nucleotides: 8. The CDR3 protein is CASSISGTGTNTEAFF. The CDR3 coding sequence is TGTGCCAGTAGTATCTCCGGGACAGGAACTAACACTGAAGCTTTCTTT.

The chain couples TRBV7-9 to TRBJ1-6; the D is unclear. From germline, CDR1 is SEHNR and CDR2 FQNEAQ (reference sequence). The CDR3 has 14 residues. The V end lost 6 bases, the J end lost 5 bases, and 11 bases lay between the germline ends. The CDR3, as DNA: TGTGCCAGCAGACCGACTAGTGATAATTCACCCCTCCACTTT. This encodes CASRPTSDNSPLHF.

The CDR3 spells CASSRGETQYF. DNA of the CDR3: TGTGCCAGCAGTCGCGGAGAGACCCAGTACTTC. This chain joins TRBV6-2 or TRBV6-3 and TRBJ2-5; no firm D call. The CDR3 runs to 11 residues. With 5 bases removed from V and 4 bases from J, the gap between germline ends came to 5 bases. Germline V gene sequence: CDR1 MNHEY, CDR2 SVGEGT.

The gene calls are TRBV7-9 and TRBJ2-7, with D possibly TRBD1 on 6 matching bases. Trimming removed 4 bases at V and 3 bases at J, with 19 bases between. Germline lookup yields CDR1 SEHNR and CDR2 FQNEAQ (reference sequence). This CDR3 comprises 16 residues. CDR3 DNA: TGTGCCAGCAGCTCCCCAGGGGCTATAAGGGGCTACGAGCAGTACTTC. Its translation: CASSSPGAIRGYEQYF.

This clone was recorded only once. The chain employs TRBV6-5 and TRBJ1-5; D possibly corresponds to TRBD1 (6 bases). V was trimmed by 10 bases and J by 9 bases, leaving 22 bases between them. Germline lookup yields CDR1 MNHEY and CDR2 SVGAGI. The CDR3 covers 14 residues. CDR3 sequence reads: CATLLGQSKRPQHF. In nucleotides, the CDR3 is TGTGCCACACTTCTCGGACAGTCTAAAAGGCCCCAGCATTTT.

The rearrangement uses TRBV11-2 and TRBJ2-2, with 8 bases aligning to TRBD1. Germline V lookup: CDR1 SGHAT, CDR2 FQNNGV. The CDR3 extends over 18 amino acids. The V and J ends lost 5 bases and 1 base, in that order; junction bases with no gene match: 12. CDR3 bases: TGTGCCAGCAGCGGAAGAGGGGTTGGGACAGGGAACACCGGGGAGCTGTTTTTT. It codes for CASSGRGVGTGNTGELFF.

The V and J genes are TRBV6-5 and TRBJ2-7; TRBD1 agrees at 7 bases. The V and J ends lost 2 bases and 4 bases, in that order; junction bases with no gene match: 5. This CDR3 is 14 amino acids long. CDR1 is MNHEY, CDR2 SVGAGI, per germline. CDR3 sequence reads: CASSYQQGSYEQYF. CDR3 nucleotide sequence: TGTGCCAGCAGTTACCAACAGGGGAGTTACGAGCAGTACTTC.

The chain has TRBV19 and TRBJ1-5; D unclear. The germline gives CDR1 LNHDA, CDR2 SQIVND (reference sequence). Trimming left V 7 bases short and J 0 bases short, with 13 bases between. The CDR3 spans 15 residues. CDR3 sequence (DNA): TGTGCCAGTACCCAGGCAAGAGTTAGCAATCAGCCCCAGCATTTT. This encodes CASTQARVSNQPQHF.

The sample holds one count of this clone. The chain employs TRBV9 and TRBJ2-2; D unclear. Germline V gives CDR1 SGDLS, CDR2 YYNGEE. The CDR3 runs 13 residues. Trimming removed 3 bases at V and 0 bases at J, with 3 bases between. This CDR3 is CASSAANTGELFF. Here the CDR3 DNA reads TGTGCCAGCAGCGCCGCGAACACCGGGGAGCTGTTTTTT.

The rearrangement links TRBV5-1 to TRBJ2-7, with 12 bases lining up with TRBD2. The germline gives CDR1 SGHRS, CDR2 YFSETQ. Trimming took 4 bases from V and 1 from J; bases not matched to a gene: 6. The CDR3 sequence is 16 residues long. In DNA, the CDR3 is TGCGCCAGCAGCCCTGCGACTAGCGGGAGATCCTACGAGCAGTACTTC. This codes for CASSPATSGRSYEQYF.

This clone is a singleton in its sample. The chain has TRBV11-1 and TRBJ1-1; a possible D gene is TRBD1 (6 bases). CDR1 and CDR2 from the germline V gene are SGHAT and FQDESV (reference sequence). The CDR3 has 13 amino acids. The ends were cut back, 6 bases at V and 10 bases at J, with 18 bases in the middle. The CDR3 sequence is CASRPQGGTSAFF. In nucleotides, the CDR3 is TGTGCCAGCAGACCGCAAGGGGGAACTTCAGCTTTCTTT.

The V and J genes are TRBV19 and TRBJ2-2; possible D gene TRBD1, 6 bases. The CDR3 is 13 residues long. V lost 7 bases, J lost 4 bases, and 10 bases lay in between. Germline CDR1 LNHDA, CDR2 SQIVND (reference sequence). CDR3 amino acids: CASTPQGTGELFF. The CDR3 DNA reads TGTGCCAGTACCCCACAGGGCACCGGGGAGCTGTTTTTT.

Only a few counts were recorded for this clone. This chain connects TRBV6-5 to TRBJ1-2; 8 nucleotides match TRBD1. After removal of 6 bases from V and 8 bases from J, the junction contained 5 bases not matched to a gene. CDR1 MNHEY and CDR2 SVGAGI come from the germline V gene. CDR3 length equals 12 residues. In DNA form, the CDR3 reads TGTGCCAGCAGGTTCGGACAGGGCGGCTACACCTTC. Protein sequence: CASRFGQGGYTF.

The rearrangement links TRBV3-1 (or the pseudogene TRBV3-2) to TRBJ2-3; 10 bases agree with TRBD2. Germline V gene data show CDR1 as LGHDT and CDR2 as YNNKEL (reference sequence). The J segment lost 12 bases and the V segment lost 1 base, leaving 13 bases of the junction unmatched. The CDR3 consists of 16 residues. CDR3 sequence reads: CASSQGGPSGGGIQYF. The DNA of the CDR3 is TGTGCCAGCAGCCAAGGAGGGCCTAGCGGGGGCGGGATCCAGTATTTT.

The CDR3 region is CASSPFRGIYNEQFF. The CDR3, as DNA: TGTGCCAGCAGTCCCTTTCGAGGCATCTACAATGAGCAGTTCTTC. The chain employs TRBV28 and TRBJ2-1; D is unclear. V was trimmed by 5 bases and J by 3 bases, leaving 14 bases between them. Germline CDR1 and CDR2: MDHEN and SYDVKM. There are 15 residues in the CDR3.

This clone was picked up one time. V gene TRBV7-8 combines with J gene TRBJ1-5; 10 bases map to TRBD1. Germline assignment: CDR1 SGHVS and CDR2 FQNEAQ. CDR3 length: 17 residues. J lost 7 bases, V lost 5 bases, and 14 bases had no gene match. In DNA, the CDR3 is TGTGCCAGCAGCCCCCCACCCCGGACAGGGGGGAACCAGCCCCAGCATTTT. Protein: CASSPPPRTGGNQPQHF. The full variable domain, in which reference TRBV7-8 and TRBJ1-5 provide the parts outside the CDR3, is GAGVSQSPRYKVAKRGQDVALRCDPISGHVSLFWYQQALGQGPEFLTYFQNEAQLDKSGLPSDRFFAERPEGSVSTLKIQRTQQEDSAVYLCASSPPPRTGGNQPQHFGDGTRLSIL.

CDR3 sequence (DNA): TGTGCCAGCAGTGAGCGGGTGGGTAGGACGGACGAGCAGTACTTC. Its protein is CASSERVGRTDEQYF. The genes are TRBV2 and TRBJ2-7, with a tentative D call TRBD2 (5 bases). Germline CDR1 SNHLY, CDR2 FYNNEI. The V gene lost 3 bases and the J gene lost 5 bases, with 17 bases spanning the gap. The CDR3 extends over 15 amino acids. Full variable domain (rest looked up from reference TRBV2 and TRBJ2-7): EPEVTQTPSHQVTQMGQEVILRCVPISNHLYFYWYRQILGQKVEFLVSFYNNEISEKSEIFDDQFSVERPDGSNFTLKIRSTKLEDSAMYFCASSERVGRTDEQYFGPGTRLTVT.

The chain combines TRBV28 with TRBJ1-5; 7 bases are shared with TRBD1. CDR1 and CDR2 from the germline V gene are MDHEN and SYDVKM. Trimming at V came to 5 bases and at J to 5 bases, leaving 3 bases not matched to a gene. The CDR3 spans 13 residues. CDR3 in amino acids: CASSGTADQPQHF. DNA for the CDR3: TGTGCCAGCAGTGGGACAGCCGATCAGCCCCAGCATTTT.

The genes are TRBV19 and TRBJ2-1; 9 nucleotides align to TRBD2. CDR3 length: 14 residues. J was trimmed by 5 bases and V by 8 bases; bases with no gene match: 7. Germline CDR1 and CDR2: LNHDA and SQIVND (reference sequence). Here the CDR3 reads CASQRGAWNNEQFF. The CDR3 region has the DNA TGTGCCAGTCAGCGGGGGGCCTGGAACAATGAGCAGTTCTTC.

The chain couples TRBV9 to TRBJ2-5; weak D call: TRBD1 (6 bases). The CDR3 is made up of 16 amino acids. Deletions cut 0 bases from V and 1 base from J, with 13 bases between. Germline lookup yields CDR1 SGDLS and CDR2 YYNGEE. CDR3 DNA: TGTGCCAGCAGCGTAGCTCATACAGGGACCCAAGAGACCCAGTACTTC. Its translation is CASSVAHTGTQETQYF.

This chain connects TRBV5-1 to TRBJ2-5, with 10 bases fitting TRBD1. V was clipped by 4 bases and J by 4 bases; unmatched bases: 7. The CDR3 totals 15 residues. Per germline, CDR1 SGHRS and CDR2 YFSETQ. The chain's CDR3 is CASSTGTGASETQYF. The CDR3 DNA reads TGCGCCAGCAGCACCGGGACAGGGGCCTCAGAGACCCAGTACTTC.

The chain employs TRBV3-1 (or the pseudogene TRBV3-2) and TRBJ2-2; tentatively, D is TRBD2 (6 bases). CDR1 LGHDT and CDR2 YNNKEL come from the germline V gene (reference sequence). Trimming stripped 8 bases from V and 3 bases from J, with 13 bases between. The CDR3 covers 14 residues. CDR3 DNA sequence: TGTGCCAGCGCGGGGCGGGACTACACCGGGGAGCTGTTTTTT. Encoded protein: CASAGRDYTGELFF.